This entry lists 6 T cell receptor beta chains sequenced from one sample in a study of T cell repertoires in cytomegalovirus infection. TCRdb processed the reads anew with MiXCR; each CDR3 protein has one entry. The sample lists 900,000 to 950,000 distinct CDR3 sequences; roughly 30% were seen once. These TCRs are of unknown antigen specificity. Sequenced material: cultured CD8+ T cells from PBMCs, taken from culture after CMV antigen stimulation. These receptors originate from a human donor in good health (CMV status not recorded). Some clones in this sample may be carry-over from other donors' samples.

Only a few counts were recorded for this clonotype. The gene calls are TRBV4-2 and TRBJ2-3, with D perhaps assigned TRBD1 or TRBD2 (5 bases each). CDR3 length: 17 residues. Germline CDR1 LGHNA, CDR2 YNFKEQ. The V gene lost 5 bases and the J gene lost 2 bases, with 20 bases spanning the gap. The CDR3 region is CASSKRAPGPVTDTQYF. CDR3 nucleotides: TGTGCCAGCAGCAAACGGGCACCGGGACCCGTCACAGATACGCAGTATTTT.

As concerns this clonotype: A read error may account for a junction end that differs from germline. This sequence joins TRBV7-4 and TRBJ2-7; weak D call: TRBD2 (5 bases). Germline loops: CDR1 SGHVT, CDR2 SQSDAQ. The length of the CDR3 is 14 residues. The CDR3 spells CASNLEGSPYEQYF. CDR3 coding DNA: TGTGCCAGCAACTTAGAGGGCAGTCCCTACGAGCAGTACTTC. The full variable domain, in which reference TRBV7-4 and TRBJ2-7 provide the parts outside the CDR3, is GAGVSQSPRYKVAKRGRDVALRCDSISGHVTLYWYRQTLGQGSEVLTYSQSDAQRDKSGRPSGRFSAERPERSVSTLKIQRTEQGDSAVYLCASNLEGSPYEQYFGPGTRLTVT.

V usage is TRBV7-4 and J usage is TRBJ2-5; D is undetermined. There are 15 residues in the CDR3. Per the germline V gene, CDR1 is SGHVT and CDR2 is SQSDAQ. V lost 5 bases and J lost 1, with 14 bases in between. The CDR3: CASSPTEGSQETQYF. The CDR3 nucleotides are TGTGCCAGCAGCCCCACGGAAGGGTCCCAAGAGACCCAGTACTTC.

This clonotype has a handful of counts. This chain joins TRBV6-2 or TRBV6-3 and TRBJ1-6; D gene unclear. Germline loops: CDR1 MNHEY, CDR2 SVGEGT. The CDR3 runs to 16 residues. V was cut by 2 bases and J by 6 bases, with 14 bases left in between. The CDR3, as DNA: TGTGCCAGCAGTTACAACCCTTGGACTAGTAATTCACCCCTCCACTTT. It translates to CASSYNPWTSNSPLHF.

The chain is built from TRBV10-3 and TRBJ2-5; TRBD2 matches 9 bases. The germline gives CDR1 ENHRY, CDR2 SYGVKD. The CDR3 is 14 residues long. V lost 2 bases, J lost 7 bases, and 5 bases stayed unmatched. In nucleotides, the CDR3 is TGTGCCATCAGTGAGGTAGCGGGGGAGGGGACCCAGTACTTC. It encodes CAISEVAGEGTQYF.

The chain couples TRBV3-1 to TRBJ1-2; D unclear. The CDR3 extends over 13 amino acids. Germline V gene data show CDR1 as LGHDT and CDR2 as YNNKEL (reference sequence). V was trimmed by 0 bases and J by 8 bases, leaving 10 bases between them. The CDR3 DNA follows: TGTGCCAGCAGCCAAGATCTGGGATCCGGCTACACCTTC. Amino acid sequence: CASSQDLGSGYTF.